This paragraph reports one T cell receptor beta chain. This clonotype is regarded as medium-sized (0.01 to 0.1%). The antigen it recognizes is unknown. No much larger clonotype is one base removed from it; base qualities were not supplied. This sample is part of a study of prognosis after radiotherapy for stage I lung cancer (dated by TCRdb to the early 2020s). As for the study more broadly: Around 20 stage I NSCLC patients were enrolled in Nanjing, China, between 2018 and January 2019. Over 12 cases involved newly diagnosed primary stage I lung tumors, and roughly 5 involved oligometastatic NSCLC subsequent to surgical resection of the primary tumor. Every patient was deemed medically inoperable, around 11 because of comorbidities and over five because they refused surgery. The cohort was made up of 13 men and about 6 women, with a median age of around 74 years and an age range of about 50 to 95 years. On tumor histology, over 10 patients had adenocarcinoma and about seven had squamous cell carcinoma. SBRT was delivered in 3 to 5 fractions with a biologically effective dose of at least 100 Gy, and image-guided IMRT or VMAT was used for delivery. SBRT was not combined with any concurrent therapy in any patient. Distant metastases were developed by four of the 19 patients after SBRT, at a median of around seven months, whereas no significant progression was observed in the other 15 patients. This study profiled peripheral blood TCR beta repertoires from stage I NSCLC patients before and after stereotactic body radiotherapy and linked the repertoires to distant failure. The study sequenced about 40 blood samples from roughly 20 patients, one before and one after SBRT per patient.

The investigation overall reported the following: The study was limited by its small cohort and short follow-up, and the findings require independent validation. Post-SBRT Shannon entropy and its change from baseline were lower in patients who developed distant metastases; baseline Shannon entropy was not associated with metastases. Unique TCR clone counts fell after SBRT (median about 9,700 before versus under 8,000 after; Wilcoxon paired P=0.011). None of the reported P values were adjusted for multiple comparisons. No determination of tumor specificity was made for expanded TCR clones. TRBV and TRBJ usage frequencies reportedly varied with metastasis status, involving two V genes at baseline and fewer than 10 V and two J genes after SBRT.

The junction shows trimming of 5 bases on V and 1 base on J, and the gene matches do not reach 10 bases of it. The germline V gene (reference sequence) gives CDR1 as MNHEY and CDR2 as SMNVEV. Its CDR3 holds 18 amino acids, cysteine through phenylalanine. Kept here is only the CDR3 DNA, which spans 54 bases and is read in frame from base 1. The TCR beta CDR3 region was amplified from genomic DNA by two rounds of multiplex PCR. In the first round of PCR, primers specific to each TRBV and TRBJ gene were used, and the primer sequences are filed in Chinese patent CN105087789A. Universal primers were used in the second PCR round. The Roche High Pure PCR Template Preparation Kit was used to extract genomic DNA from the frozen PBMCs. Libraries were sequenced paired-end with 151 bp reads on an Illumina HiSeq 3000. Per the authors' processing: Raw reads lacking the multiplex PCR primer sequences were removed with CutAdapt. Using PEAR, the high-quality paired reads were merged into contigs. TRB V, D and J gene segments were assigned to each contig with MiXCR by alignment to reference sequences. To remove sequencing errors, CDR3 sequences were clustered according to base quality and sequence similarity. Shannon entropy, normalized by the natural log of the productive TCR sequence number, served as the measure of diversity. Clonality was computed as one minus the ratio of Shannon entropy to the natural log of the number of unique clonotypes. Using the Youden index from ROC curves, the researchers picked the repertoire-metric cut-offs for progression-free survival, and all analyses were carried out in R 3.5.3. Through fastp at Q25 and MiXCR, TCRdb rebuilt clones from the public reads, retaining in-frame beta chains. For every CDR3 protein sequence, its rows merge into one entry that carries the most common genes and DNA. The authors' filters were not applied to this entry. The sample table shows tens of thousands of distinct CDR3 sequences, and approximately 44% are seen once. 14% to 15% of the sample is held by the ten biggest clonotypes.

A history of other malignancies or of prior chemotherapy or radiotherapy was absent in all patients, and node-negative disease was shown on CT and PET/CT in all patients. At each of two time points, around 6.5 milliliters of peripheral venous blood were collected in EDTA tubes. Ficoll-Paque Plus density-gradient centrifugation was used to isolate PBMCs. Right after collection, samples were kept at -80 degrees C until analysis. The sequence was collected from a donor aged 50 or older with non-small cell lung cancer. This chain joins TRBV27 to TRBJ2-3, and 12 junction bases match TRBD1. The specimen was PBMCs, collected before or after stereotactic body radiation therapy (not recorded which). Read as DNA, the sequence is TGTGCCAGCAGTGACTATCTCCGGGACAGGGGGCGCACAGATACGCAGTATTTT. This is translated as CASSDYLRDRGRTDTQYF.